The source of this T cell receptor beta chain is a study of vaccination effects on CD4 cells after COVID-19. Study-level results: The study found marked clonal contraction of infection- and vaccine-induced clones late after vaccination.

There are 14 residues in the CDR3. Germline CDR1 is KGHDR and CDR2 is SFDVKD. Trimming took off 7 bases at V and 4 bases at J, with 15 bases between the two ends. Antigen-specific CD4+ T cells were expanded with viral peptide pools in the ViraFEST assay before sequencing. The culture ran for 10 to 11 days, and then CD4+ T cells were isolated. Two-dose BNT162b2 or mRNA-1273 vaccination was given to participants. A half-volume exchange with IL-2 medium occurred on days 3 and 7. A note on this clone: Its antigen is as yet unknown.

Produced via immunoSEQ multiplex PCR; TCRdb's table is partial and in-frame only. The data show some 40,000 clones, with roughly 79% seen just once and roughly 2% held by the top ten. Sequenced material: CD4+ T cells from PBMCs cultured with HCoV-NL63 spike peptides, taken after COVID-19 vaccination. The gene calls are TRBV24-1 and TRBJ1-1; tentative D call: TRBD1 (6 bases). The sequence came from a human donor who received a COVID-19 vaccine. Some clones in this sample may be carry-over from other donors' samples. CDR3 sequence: CATREQGGGTEAFF. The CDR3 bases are TGTGCCACCAGGGAACAGGGTGGCGGCACTGAAGCTTTCTTT.